This T cell receptor (beta chain) derives from a study of neurological immune-mediated disorders (dated by TCRdb to between 2018 and 2021). Study-level background: Peripheral blood TCR-beta repertoires from patients with HTLV-I-associated myelopathy (HAM/TSP), patients with multiple sclerosis, and healthy controls were compared in the study using UMI-based sequencing. Alongside PBMC samples, the set of more than 80 TCR-beta libraries contained longitudinal samples, technical triplicates, and paired CD4+ and CD8+ T-cell subsets that had been sorted. Each longitudinal HAM/TSP and healthy donor was sampled at 3 time-points spaced at roughly 3-40 month intervals. Of the approximately 68 subjects in the cohort, some 15 were HAM/TSP patients, some 34 were multiple sclerosis patients, and about 20 were healthy controls.

cDNA synthesis used template-switch 5'RACE with a primer carrying a 10-nucleotide random unique molecular identifier tagging each TCR transcript. Every sequencing run yielded over 190 million TCR-beta sequences covering 15-18 subjects. Total RNA was extracted with the RNeasy kit. The KAPA Real-time Library Amplification kit was used to amplify TCR-beta VDJ regions with primers for the TCR constant region and the 5'RACE anchor. Sample indexes and Illumina adaptors were added in a first PCR, and a second PCR then increased library yield. The roughly 650 bp TCR product was size-selected on a 2% E-gel SizeSelection system after Ampure bead purification. Library quality was checked on a Bioanalyzer, concentration was measured with Qubit, and libraries were quantified with the Kapa Library Quantification kit before pooling. Libraries were sequenced paired-end 2 x 150 bp on an Illumina HiSeq 2500. To increase sequence diversity, about 25-31% phiX was spiked into each library pool. The source study handled its data this way. The UMI-based MiGEC pipeline processed quality-filtered reads and removed over 80% of raw TCR sequences during error correction. VDJ genes were aligned to IMGT germline references, and each clonotype was defined by a unique CDR3 amino acid sequence together with V-J genes. VDJtools evaluated clonal expansion, Shannon diversity and CDR3 relatedness (CalcPairwiseDistances, ClusterSamples); CLCbio workbench built phylogenetic trees. Clones with at least 8 unique UMIs were defined as expanded, with this threshold being based on coefficient-of-variation modelling across technical triplicates. TCRdb passed the public sequencing reads through fastp at Q25 and MiXCR, retaining productive beta sequences. Rows with one shared CDR3 protein collapse into an entry with the most common genes and DNA. TCRdb's processing, not the authors', yielded these V and J calls. Within this sample are 40,000 to 60,000 distinct CDR3 sequences, with around 12% of them counted one time only. Less than 5.5% of the sample is in the top ten clones.

In the germline V gene, CDR1 corresponds to SGHTA and CDR2 to FQGNSA. The CDR3, from cysteine to phenylalanine, totals 12 residues. The kept DNA is CDR3 alone, 36 bases in frame from the first base. V is pared back by 7 bases and J by 8 bases, with 14 bases lying between the germline termini. This specimen's time point label, interpreted: longitudinal time-point 2. Libraries from unsorted PBMCs were made from 2 million PBMCs kept in RNAlater at -80 degrees C until RNA extraction. PBMCs were separated from peripheral blood using Ficoll-Hypaque density gradient centrifugation and then cryopreserved in liquid nitrogen. This clonotype has a count of ten or more. Its recognized antigen is unknown. Base quality data are lacking; no much larger clone is found one base away. Findings and caveats that apply to the study as a whole: No identical CDR3 amino acid sequences were shared among expanded clones across subjects, suggesting private TCR-beta repertoires in all groups. TCR clonal expansion was highest in HAM/TSP patients and lowest in MS patients, with MS patients falling below even healthy controls.

The receptor comes from a male donor with HTLV-1-associated myelopathy (HAM/TSP). The chain links TRBV7-2 with TRBJ1-2; a tentative D call is TRBD1 (6 bases match). The sample was PBMCs. The sequenced DNA: TGTGCCAGCACCCACGGGGGCGAGGGCTACACCTTC. This yields the protein CASTHGGEGYTF.